These 7 T cell receptor beta chains were all obtained from the same sample, sequenced in a study of tumor-infiltrating lymphocytes in localized non-small cell lung cancer. The data were produced by immunoSEQ multiplex PCR, yet TCRdb's version contains in-frame clones alone and is incomplete. The sample lists more than 10,000 clones; around 83% were seen once. The sample comprised lung tumor tissue. Receptors originate from a human donor with non-small cell lung cancer.

To note about this clone: The junction departs from germline at one end; a sequencing error may be responsible. This rearrangement joins TRBV7-9 to TRBJ1-5; D is uncertain. The germline gives CDR1 SEHNR, CDR2 FQNEAQ (reference sequence). This CDR3 region has 13 residues. In DNA form, the CDR3 reads TGCGCCAGCAGCCAAGGACCCGATCAGCCCCAGCATTTT. Its protein is CASSQGPDQPQHF.

This sequence joins TRBV4-3 and TRBJ1-1; D ambiguous. Germline CDR1 reads LGHNA; CDR2 reads YSLEER. The CDR3 loop spans 13 amino acids. V was pared by 4 bases and J by 5 bases, with 11 bases between. The CDR3 region has the DNA TGCGCCAGCAGCCCGTCCCGGGGAACTGAAGCTTTCTTT. It yields the protein CASSPSRGTEAFF.

The chain carries TRBV7-8 and TRBJ2-5; 10 bases are shared with TRBD2. This CDR3 is built from 15 residues. V dropped 7 bases and J dropped 4; count of bases not matched to a gene: 9. The germline CDR1 and CDR2 sequences are SGHVS and FQNEAQ. The CDR3 DNA reads as TGTGCCAGCATCCAAAGCGGGGGGGCCGGAGAGACCCAGTACTTC. This codes for CASIQSGGAGETQYF.

The rearrangement links TRBV5-1 to TRBJ1-2; 9 nucleotides match TRBD1. J lost 8 bases, V lost 4 bases, and 6 bases had no gene match. This CDR3 region has 13 residues. CDR1 and CDR2 (germline): SGHRS, YFSETQ. In DNA form, the CDR3 reads TGCGCCAGCAGCCCGGGGGACAGGGAAGGCTACACCTTC. This codes for CASSPGDREGYTF.

The V call is TRBV28, the J call TRBJ1-4; 7 bases agree with TRBD1. This CDR3 has 16 residues. The V and J ends lost 0 bases and 3 bases, in that order; junction bases with no gene match: 4. Germline lookup yields CDR1 MDHEN and CDR2 SYDVKM. CDR3 DNA: TGTGCCAGCAGTTTATGGTGGGACAGAGCTAATGAAAAACTGTTTTTT. Amino acid sequence: CASSLWWDRANEKLFF. Complete variable domain (other parts from reference TRBV28 and TRBJ1-4): DVKVTQSSRYLVKRTGEKVFLECVQDMDHENMFWYRQDPGLGLRLIYFSYDVKMKEKGDIPEGYSVSREKKERFSLILESASTNQTSMYLCASSLWWDRANEKLFFGSGTQLSVL.

The rearrangement joins TRBV12-5 to TRBJ2-7; TRBD1 might be the D (5 bases). V was trimmed by 4 bases and J by 2 bases, leaving 9 bases between them. The CDR3 consists of 13 residues. CDR1 and CDR2 from the germline V gene are LGHNT and FRNRAP. CDR3 residues: CASGSDRPYEQYF. The CDR3 nucleotides are TGTGCTAGTGGTTCCGACAGACCCTACGAGCAGTACTTC.

The chain is built from TRBV2 and TRBJ2-1; TRBD2 aligns across 9 bases. V was clipped by 3 bases and J by 5 bases; unmatched bases: 8. Germline V lookup: CDR1 SNHLY, CDR2 FYNNEI. This CDR3 is built from 16 residues. The CDR3 DNA follows: TGTGCCAGCAGTGACCTAGCGGGAAGACTCGACAATGAGCAGTTCTTC. Protein sequence: CASSDLAGRLDNEQFF.